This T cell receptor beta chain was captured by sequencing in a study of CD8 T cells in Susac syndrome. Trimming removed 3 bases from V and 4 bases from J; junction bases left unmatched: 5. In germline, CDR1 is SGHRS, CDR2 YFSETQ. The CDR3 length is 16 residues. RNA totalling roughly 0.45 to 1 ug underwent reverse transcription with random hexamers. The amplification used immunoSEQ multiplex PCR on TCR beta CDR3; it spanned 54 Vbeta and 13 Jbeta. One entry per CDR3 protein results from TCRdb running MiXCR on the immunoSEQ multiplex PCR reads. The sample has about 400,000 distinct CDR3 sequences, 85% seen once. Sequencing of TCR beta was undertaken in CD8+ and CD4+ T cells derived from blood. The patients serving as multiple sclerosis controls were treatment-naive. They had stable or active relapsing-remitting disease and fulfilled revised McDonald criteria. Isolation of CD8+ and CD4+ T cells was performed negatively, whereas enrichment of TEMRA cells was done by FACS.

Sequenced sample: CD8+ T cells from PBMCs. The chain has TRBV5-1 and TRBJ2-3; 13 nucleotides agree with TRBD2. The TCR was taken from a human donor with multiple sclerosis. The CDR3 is CASSSGLAGLPDTQYF. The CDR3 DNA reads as TGCGCCAGCAGCTCGGGACTAGCGGGACTTCCAGATACGCAGTATTTT.